Listed here are 16 T cell receptor beta chains from one sample, sequenced in a study of blood T cell repertoires in COVID-19. The assay was immunoSEQ multiplex PCR, and TCRdb's table has in-frame clones only and misses some. The top ten clones hold more than 7.5% of a sample with 50,000 or so clones, approximately 91% of them seen once. Source material: peripheral blood. All receptors derive from a woman aged 80 or over with acute or convalescent COVID-19.

The sample holds one count of this clone. The rearrangement joins TRBV6-6 to TRBJ2-5, with 7 bases that match TRBD1. V shed 6 bases, J shed 5 bases, and the junction held 15 bases outside the gene matches. The CDR3 sequence is 16 residues long. The germline CDR1 and CDR2 sequences are MNHNY and SVGAGI (reference sequence). CDR3 sequence reads: CASRRGLQGVGETQYF. In DNA, the CDR3 is TGTGCCAGCAGGAGGGGCCTCCAGGGGGTCGGGGAGACCCAGTACTTC.

The chain has TRBV5-5 and TRBJ2-7; possible D gene TRBD1, 5 bases. This CDR3 has 15 residues. Trimming shortened V by 0 bases and J by 4 bases, and 14 bases separated the two germline ends. Germline V lookup: CDR1 SGHKS, CDR2 YYEKEE (reference sequence). CDR3 region: CASSLVAGKNYEQYF. CDR3 in DNA: TGTGCCAGCAGCTTGGTGGCAGGGAAGAATTACGAGCAGTACTTC.

The table lists this clone with a count of one. The chain carries TRBV28 and TRBJ2-3; D perhaps matches TRBD2 (5 bases). The V gene lost 5 bases and the J gene lost 3 bases, with 12 bases spanning the gap. Germline V CDR1 and CDR2: MDHEN, SYDVKM. The CDR3 length is 14 residues. The CDR3 region has the DNA TGTGCCAGCAGTGCCGGGGATACTACAGATACGCAGTATTTT. As protein: CASSAGDTTDTQYF.

The chain recombines TRBV19 with TRBJ1-5; 10 positions match TRBD1. Germline V lookup: CDR1 LNHDA, CDR2 SQIVND (reference sequence). CDR3 size: 16 residues. The V gene end was trimmed by 5 bases and the J gene end by 0 bases; junction bases not matched to a gene: 4. CDR3 sequence reads: CASSEGTGVSNQPQHF. Written as DNA, the CDR3 is TGTGCCAGTAGTGAAGGGACAGGGGTTAGCAATCAGCCCCAGCATTTT. Full variable domain (rest looked up from reference TRBV19 and TRBJ1-5): DGGITQSPKYLFRKEGQNVTLSCEQNLNHDAMYWYRQDPGQGLRLIYYSQIVNDFQKGDIAEGYSVSREKKESFPLTVTSAQKNPTAFYLCASSEGTGVSNQPQHFGDGTRLSIL.

The V and J genes are TRBV3-1 (or the pseudogene TRBV3-2) and TRBJ1-3; 8 nucleotides agree with TRBD1. Looked up from germline, CDR1 is LGHDT and CDR2 is YNNKEL (reference sequence). The junction had 4 bases not matched to a gene; V was cut back by 4 bases and J by 2 bases. The CDR3 is made up of 15 amino acids. CDR3 amino acids: CASSPRTGTGNTIYF. In DNA form, the CDR3 reads TGTGCCAGCAGCCCCAGGACAGGGACTGGAAACACCATATATTTT.

The genes are TRBV5-1 and TRBJ2-2, with 7 nucleotides matching TRBD1. Germline V gene sequence: CDR1 SGHRS, CDR2 YFSETQ. The CDR3 has 15 amino acids. V shed 3 bases and J 3 bases; nucleotides not matched to a gene: 5. CDR3 DNA: TGCGCCAGCAGCTACAGAGACAGGGACACCGGGGAGCTGTTTTTT. Translation gives CASSYRDRDTGELFF.

The J gene is TRBJ2-3, the V gene TRBV24-1; TRBD1 matches 12 bases. Germline CDR1 and CDR2: KGHDR and SFDVKD. V shed 7 bases, J shed 4 bases, and the junction held 5 bases outside the gene matches. The CDR3 is 15 residues long. The CDR3 coding sequence is TGTGCCACCAGCGAGGGACAGGGGGCGTCAGATACGCAGTATTTT. It specifies CATSEGQGASDTQYF.

The V call is TRBV6-5, the J call TRBJ1-4; D possibly corresponds to TRBD1 (6 bases). Germline CDR1 MNHEY, CDR2 SVGAGI. The CDR3 runs 15 residues. The germline V and J ends were trimmed by 7 bases and 3 bases, with 15 bases remaining between them. In DNA form, the CDR3 reads TGTGCCAGCACCTTAGGGGGTTTCGCTAATGAAAAACTGTTTTTT. Translated, it gives CASTLGGFANEKLFF.

CDR3 coding DNA: TGCGCCAGCAGCCGACAGGGTTCAACTAATGAAAAACTGTTTTTT. Encoded protein: CASSRQGSTNEKLFF. The rearrangement uses TRBV5-1 and TRBJ1-4, with 7 bases matching TRBD1. CDR1 is SGHRS, CDR2 YFSETQ, per germline. V dropped 4 bases and J dropped 0; count of bases not matched to a gene: 3. The CDR3 spans 15 residues.

CDR3 loop: CASSIEGLSKYEQYF. In DNA form, the CDR3 reads TGTGCCAGTAGTATAGAGGGACTTTCCAAGTACGAGCAGTACTTC. V is TRBV19 and J is TRBJ2-7, with a possible D match to TRBD2 (6 bases). Per germline, CDR1 LNHDA and CDR2 SQIVND (reference sequence). The germline V and J ends were trimmed by 0 bases and 4 bases, with 13 bases remaining between them. This CDR3 is 15 amino acids long.

CDR3 coding DNA: TGTGCCAGCAGCTTAGGGGGACAGGCGAACACCGGGGAGCTGTTTTTT. Translating it yields CASSLGGQANTGELFF. The genes are TRBV7-2 and TRBJ2-2, with TRBD1 identical over 8 bases. In germline, CDR1 is SGHTA, CDR2 FQGNSA. V dropped 1 base and J dropped 0; count of bases not matched to a gene: 1. The CDR3 spans 16 residues.

The genes are TRBV19 and TRBJ1-5, with 7 bases matching TRBD1. This CDR3 spans 14 amino acids. Germline V CDR1 and CDR2: LNHDA, SQIVND (reference sequence). Trimming cost V 2 bases and J 7 bases; bases outside gene matches: 5. The CDR3 is CASSIKGAGQPQHF. As DNA, the CDR3 is TGTGCCAGTAGTATAAAGGGGGCGGGGCAGCCCCAGCATTTT.

The genes are TRBV19 and TRBJ1-1, with a tentative D call TRBD1 (5 bases). Germline lookup yields CDR1 LNHDA and CDR2 SQIVND (reference sequence). The CDR3 is 13 residues long. Deletions cut 5 bases from V and 12 bases from J, with 19 bases between. The CDR3 sequence is CASSAFGGETSFF. CDR3 nucleotide sequence: TGTGCCAGTAGTGCCTTCGGGGGTGAAACGTCTTTCTTT.

This chain links TRBV5-6 with TRBJ2-7; TRBD1 might be the D (6 bases). Trimming removed 7 bases from V and 2 bases from J, with 13 bases in between. The CDR3 has 13 amino acids. Germline assignment: CDR1 SGHDT and CDR2 YYEEEE. The DNA of the CDR3 is TGTGCCAGCGGCGGACAGCCGCCCTACGAGCAGTACTTC. Translating it yields CASGGQPPYEQYF.

This chain connects TRBV7-3 to TRBJ2-2; the D gene is possibly TRBD2 (5 bases). V lost 5 bases, J lost 4 bases, and 11 bases lay in between. The germline CDR1 and CDR2 sequences are SGHTA and FQGTGA. The CDR3 length is 14 residues. In DNA form, the CDR3 reads TGTGCCAGCAGCCGGGTCGAGGGCACCGGGGAGCTGTTTTTT. Translating gives CASSRVEGTGELFF.

The chain employs TRBV20-1 and TRBJ1-1; D not certain. Trimming removed 3 bases from V and 4 bases from J, with 15 bases in between. This CDR3 has 14 amino acids. The V gene's germline CDR1 is DFQATT and CDR2 SNEGSKA (reference sequence). The CDR3 coding sequence is TGCAGTGCTAGTATGGCCAGTAGCCCCACTGAAGCTTTCTTT. This translates into CSASMASSPTEAFF.